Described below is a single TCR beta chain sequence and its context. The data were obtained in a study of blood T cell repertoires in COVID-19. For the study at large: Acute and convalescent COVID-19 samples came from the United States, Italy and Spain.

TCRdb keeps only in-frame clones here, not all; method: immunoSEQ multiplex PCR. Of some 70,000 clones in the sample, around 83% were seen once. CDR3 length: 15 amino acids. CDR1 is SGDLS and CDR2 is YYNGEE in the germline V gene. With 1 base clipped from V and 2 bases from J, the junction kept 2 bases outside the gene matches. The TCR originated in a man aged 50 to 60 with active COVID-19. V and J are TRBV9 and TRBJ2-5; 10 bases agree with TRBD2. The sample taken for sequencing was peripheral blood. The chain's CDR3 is CASSVQLAGQETQYF. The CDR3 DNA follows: TGTGCCAGCAGCGTACAACTAGCGGGGCAAGAGACCCAGTACTTC.